This TCR beta chain stems from a study of blood T cell repertoires in COVID-19. V lost 0 bases to trimming and J lost 10 bases, with 13 bases between them. This CDR3 spans 15 amino acids. From germline, CDR1 is MGHRA and CDR2 YSYEKL. Clones were sequenced by immunoSEQ multiplex PCR, and TCRdb holds only the in-frame ones, with some missing. In the table there are 300,000 or so clones, 70% to 90% of which are singletons. The sequence was collected from a man between 65 and 80 years old with acute or convalescent COVID-19. V and J are TRBV4-1 and TRBJ1-6; perhaps TRBD1 as D (6 bases). The sample was peripheral blood. The CDR3 DNA reads as TGCGCCAGCAGCCAAGATCCCACAGGGCACTCACCCCTCCACTTT. It is translated as CASSQDPTGHSPLHF.